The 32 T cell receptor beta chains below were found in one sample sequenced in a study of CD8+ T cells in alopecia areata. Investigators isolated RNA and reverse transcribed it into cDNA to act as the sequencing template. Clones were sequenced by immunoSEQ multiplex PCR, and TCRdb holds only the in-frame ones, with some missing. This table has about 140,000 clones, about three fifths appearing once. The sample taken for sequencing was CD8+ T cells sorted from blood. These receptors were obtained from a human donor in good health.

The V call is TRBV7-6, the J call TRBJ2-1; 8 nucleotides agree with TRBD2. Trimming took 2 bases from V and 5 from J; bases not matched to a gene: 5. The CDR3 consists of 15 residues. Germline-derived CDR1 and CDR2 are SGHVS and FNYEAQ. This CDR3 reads CASSLPSGSDNEQFF. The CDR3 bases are TGTGCCAGCAGCTTACCCAGCGGGAGTGACAATGAGCAGTTCTTC.

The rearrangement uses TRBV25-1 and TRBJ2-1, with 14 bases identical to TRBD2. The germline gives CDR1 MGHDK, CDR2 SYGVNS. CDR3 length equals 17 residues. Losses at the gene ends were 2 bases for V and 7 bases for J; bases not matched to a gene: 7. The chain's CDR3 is CASSEETGLAGVNEQFF. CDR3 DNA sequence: TGTGCCAGCAGTGAAGAAACGGGACTAGCGGGAGTGAATGAGCAGTTCTTC.

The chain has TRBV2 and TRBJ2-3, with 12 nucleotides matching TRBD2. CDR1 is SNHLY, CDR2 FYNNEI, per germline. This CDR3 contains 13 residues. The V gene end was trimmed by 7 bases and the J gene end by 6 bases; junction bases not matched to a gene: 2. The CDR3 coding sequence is TGTGCCAGCACGACTAGCGGGAGTGATACGCAGTATTTT. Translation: CASTTSGSDTQYF.

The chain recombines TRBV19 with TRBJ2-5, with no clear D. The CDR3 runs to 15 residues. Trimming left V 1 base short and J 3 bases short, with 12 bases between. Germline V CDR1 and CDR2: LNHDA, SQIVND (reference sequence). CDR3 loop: CASSIVIRSKETQYF. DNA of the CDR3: TGTGCCAGTAGTATAGTGATTCGCAGCAAAGAGACCCAGTACTTC.

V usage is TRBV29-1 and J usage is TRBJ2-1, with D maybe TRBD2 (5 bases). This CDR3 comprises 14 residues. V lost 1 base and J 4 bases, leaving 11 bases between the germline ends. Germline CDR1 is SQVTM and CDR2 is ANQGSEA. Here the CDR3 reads CSVEGLARYNEQFF. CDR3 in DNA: TGCAGCGTTGAAGGCCTAGCAAGGTACAATGAGCAGTTCTTC.

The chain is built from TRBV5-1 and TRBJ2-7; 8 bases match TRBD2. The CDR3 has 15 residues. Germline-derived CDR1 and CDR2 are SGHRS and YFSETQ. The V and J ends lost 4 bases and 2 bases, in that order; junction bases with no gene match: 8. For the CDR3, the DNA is TGCGCCAGCAGCCCCTATAGCGGGGAACCCTACGAGCAGTACTTC. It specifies CASSPYSGEPYEQYF. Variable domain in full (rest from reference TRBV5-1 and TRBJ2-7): KAGVTQTPRYLIKTRGQQVTLSCSPISGHRSVSWYQQTPGQGLQFLFEYFSETQRNKGNFPGRFSGRQFSNSRSEMNVSTLELGDSALYLCASSPYSGEPYEQYFGPGTRLTVT.

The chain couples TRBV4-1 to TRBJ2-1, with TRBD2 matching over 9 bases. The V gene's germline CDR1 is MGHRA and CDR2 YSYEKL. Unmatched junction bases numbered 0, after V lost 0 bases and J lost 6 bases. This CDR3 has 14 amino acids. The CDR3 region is CASSQELAGNEQFF. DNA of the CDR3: TGCGCCAGCAGCCAAGAACTAGCGGGCAATGAGCAGTTCTTC.

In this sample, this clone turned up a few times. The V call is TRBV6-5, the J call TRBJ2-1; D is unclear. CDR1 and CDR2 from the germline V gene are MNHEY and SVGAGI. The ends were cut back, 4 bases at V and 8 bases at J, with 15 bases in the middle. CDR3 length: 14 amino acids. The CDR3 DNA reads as TGTGCCAGCAGTTCTGGGCCCAGAGGCCATGAGCAGTTCTTC. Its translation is CASSSGPRGHEQFF.

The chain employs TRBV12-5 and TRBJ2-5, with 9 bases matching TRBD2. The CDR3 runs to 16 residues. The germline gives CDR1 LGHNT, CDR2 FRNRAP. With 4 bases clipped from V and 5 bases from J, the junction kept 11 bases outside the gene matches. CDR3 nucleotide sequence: TGTGCTAGTGGTTGGTCATGGGGGACTAGCTGGGAGACCCAGTACTTC. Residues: CASGWSWGTSWETQYF.

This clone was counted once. The CDR3 loop reads CSVAPQGGNYGYTF. The CDR3 DNA follows: TGCAGCGTCGCACCTCAGGGGGGTAACTATGGCTACACCTTC. The chain has TRBV29-1 and TRBJ1-2, with 7 bases that match TRBD1. The CDR3 contains 14 residues. Per germline, CDR1 SQVTM and CDR2 ANQGSEA. Losses at the gene ends were 6 bases for V and 1 base for J; bases not matched to a gene: 8.

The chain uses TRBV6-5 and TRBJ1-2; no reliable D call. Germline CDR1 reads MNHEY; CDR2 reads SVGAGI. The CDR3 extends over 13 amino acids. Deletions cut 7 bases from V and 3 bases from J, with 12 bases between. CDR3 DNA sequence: TGTGCCAGCATGAATCCCATCCACTATGGCTACACCTTC. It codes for CASMNPIHYGYTF.

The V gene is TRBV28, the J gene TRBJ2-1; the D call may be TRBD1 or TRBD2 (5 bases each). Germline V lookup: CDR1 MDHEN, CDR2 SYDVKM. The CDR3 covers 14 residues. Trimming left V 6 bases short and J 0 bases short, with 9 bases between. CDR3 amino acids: CASSEGSSYNEQFF. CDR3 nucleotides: TGTGCCAGCAGCGAGGGGTCCTCCTACAATGAGCAGTTCTTC.

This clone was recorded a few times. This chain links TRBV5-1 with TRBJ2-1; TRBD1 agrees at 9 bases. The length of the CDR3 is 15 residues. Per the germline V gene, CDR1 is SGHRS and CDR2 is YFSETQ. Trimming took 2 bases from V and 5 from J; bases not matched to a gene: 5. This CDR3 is CASSFHRGHNNEQFF. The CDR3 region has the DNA TGCGCCAGCAGCTTTCACAGGGGGCATAACAATGAGCAGTTCTTC.

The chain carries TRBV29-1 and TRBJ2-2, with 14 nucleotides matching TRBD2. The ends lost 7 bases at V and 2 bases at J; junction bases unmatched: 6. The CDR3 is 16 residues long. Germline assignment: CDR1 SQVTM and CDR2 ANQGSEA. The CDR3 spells CSAEGLAGVNTGELFF. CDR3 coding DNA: TGCAGCGCCGAGGGACTAGCGGGAGTCAACACCGGGGAGCTGTTTTTT.

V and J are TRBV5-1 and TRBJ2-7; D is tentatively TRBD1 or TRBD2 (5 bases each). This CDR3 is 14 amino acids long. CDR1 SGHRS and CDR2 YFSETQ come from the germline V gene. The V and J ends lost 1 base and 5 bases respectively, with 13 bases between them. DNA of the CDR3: TGCGCCAGCAGCTTGAATACGGGGCAACACGAGCAGTACTTC. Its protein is CASSLNTGQHEQYF.

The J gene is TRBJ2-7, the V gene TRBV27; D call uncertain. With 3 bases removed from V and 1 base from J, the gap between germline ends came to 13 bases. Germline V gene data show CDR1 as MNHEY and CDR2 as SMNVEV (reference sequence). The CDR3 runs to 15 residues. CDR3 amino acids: CASSLVVDGSYEQYF. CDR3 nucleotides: TGTGCCAGCAGTTTGGTGGTGGACGGTTCCTACGAGCAGTACTTC.

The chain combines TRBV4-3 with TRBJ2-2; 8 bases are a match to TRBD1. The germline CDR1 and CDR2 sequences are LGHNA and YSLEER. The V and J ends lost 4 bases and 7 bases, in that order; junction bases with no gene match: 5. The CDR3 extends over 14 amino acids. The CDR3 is CASSRGQGDGELFF. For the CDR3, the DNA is TGCGCCAGCAGCCGAGGACAGGGAGACGGGGAGCTGTTTTTT.

The DNA of the CDR3 is TGTGCCAGCAGTAGTTCTAGCGGGAGTTCGGTCAATGAGCAGTTCTTC. As protein: CASSSSSGSSVNEQFF. J is TRBJ2-1 and V is TRBV7-2, with TRBD2 matching over 10 bases. The germline CDR1 and CDR2 sequences are SGHTA and FQGNSA. Trimming cost V 6 bases and J 6 bases; bases outside gene matches: 11. The CDR3 extends over 16 amino acids.

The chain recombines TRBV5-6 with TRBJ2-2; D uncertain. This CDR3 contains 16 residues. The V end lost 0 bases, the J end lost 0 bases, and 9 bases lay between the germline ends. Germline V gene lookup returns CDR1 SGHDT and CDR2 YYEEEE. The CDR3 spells CASSLAGWANTGELFF. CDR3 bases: TGTGCCAGCAGCTTGGCCGGGTGGGCGAACACCGGGGAGCTGTTTTTT.

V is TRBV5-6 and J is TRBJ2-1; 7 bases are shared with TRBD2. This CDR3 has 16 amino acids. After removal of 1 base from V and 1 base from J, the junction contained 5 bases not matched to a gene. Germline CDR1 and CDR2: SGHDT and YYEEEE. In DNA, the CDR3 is TGTGCCAGCAGCTTGCTGGCGGGAGAATCCTACAATGAGCAGTTCTTC. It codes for CASSLLAGESYNEQFF.

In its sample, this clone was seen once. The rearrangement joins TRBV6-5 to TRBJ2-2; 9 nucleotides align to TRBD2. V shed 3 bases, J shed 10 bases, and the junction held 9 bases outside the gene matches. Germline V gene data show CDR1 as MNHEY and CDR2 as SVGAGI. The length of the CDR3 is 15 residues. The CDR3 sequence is CASSYSTSGWEELFF. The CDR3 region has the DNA TGTGCCAGCAGTTATTCGACTAGCGGTTGGGAGGAGCTGTTTTTT.

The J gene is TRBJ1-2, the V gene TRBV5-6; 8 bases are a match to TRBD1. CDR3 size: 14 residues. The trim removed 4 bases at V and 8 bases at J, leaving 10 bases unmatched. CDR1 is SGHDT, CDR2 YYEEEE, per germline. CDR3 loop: CASSAGQALLGYTF. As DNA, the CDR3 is TGTGCCAGCAGCGCGGGACAGGCACTTCTCGGCTACACCTTC. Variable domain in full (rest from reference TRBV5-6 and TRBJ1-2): DAGVTQSPTHLIKTRGQQVTLRCSPKSGHDTVSWYQQALGQGPQFIFQYYEEEERQRGNFPDRFSGHQFPNYSSELNVNALLLGDSALYLCASSAGQALLGYTFGSGTRLTVV.

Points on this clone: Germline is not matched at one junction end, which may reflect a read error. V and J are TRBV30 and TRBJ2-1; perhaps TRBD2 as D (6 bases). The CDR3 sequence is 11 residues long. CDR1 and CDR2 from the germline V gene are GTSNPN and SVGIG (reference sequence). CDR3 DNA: TGTGCCTGGAGTACGGGGGAGATTTTCCTCTTC. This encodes CAWSTGEIFLF.

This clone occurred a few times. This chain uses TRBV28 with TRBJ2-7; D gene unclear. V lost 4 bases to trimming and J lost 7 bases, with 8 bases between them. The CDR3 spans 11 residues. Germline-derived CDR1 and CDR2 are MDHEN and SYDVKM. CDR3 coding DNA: TGTGCCAGCAGTTCGGTTGGGGAGCAGTACTTC. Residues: CASSSVGEQYF.

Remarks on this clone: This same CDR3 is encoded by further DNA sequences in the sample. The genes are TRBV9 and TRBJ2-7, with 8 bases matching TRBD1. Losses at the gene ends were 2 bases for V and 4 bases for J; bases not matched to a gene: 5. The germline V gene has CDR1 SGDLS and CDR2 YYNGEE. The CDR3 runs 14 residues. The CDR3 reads CASSVGTGAYEQYF. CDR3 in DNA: TGTGCCAGCAGCGTCGGGACAGGAGCTTACGAGCAGTACTTC.

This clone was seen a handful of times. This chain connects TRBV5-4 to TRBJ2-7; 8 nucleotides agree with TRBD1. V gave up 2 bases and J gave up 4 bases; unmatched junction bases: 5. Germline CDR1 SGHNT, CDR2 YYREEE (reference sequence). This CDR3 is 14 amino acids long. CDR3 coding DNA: TGTGCCAGCAGCTTTTCGACAGGGGAATACGAGCAGTACTTC. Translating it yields CASSFSTGEYEQYF. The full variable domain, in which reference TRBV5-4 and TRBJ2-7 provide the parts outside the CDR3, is ETGVTQSPTHLIKTRGQQVTLRCSSQSGHNTVSWYQQALGQGPQFIFQYYREEENGRGNFPPRFSGLQFPNYSSELNVNALELDDSALYLCASSFSTGEYEQYFGPGTRLTVT.

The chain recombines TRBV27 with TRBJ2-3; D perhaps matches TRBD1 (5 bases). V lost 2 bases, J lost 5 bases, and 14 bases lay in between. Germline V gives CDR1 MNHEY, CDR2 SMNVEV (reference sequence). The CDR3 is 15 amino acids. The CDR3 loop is CASSLVSRVEDTQYF. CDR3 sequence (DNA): TGTGCCAGCAGTTTAGTTTCCAGGGTGGAAGATACGCAGTATTTT.

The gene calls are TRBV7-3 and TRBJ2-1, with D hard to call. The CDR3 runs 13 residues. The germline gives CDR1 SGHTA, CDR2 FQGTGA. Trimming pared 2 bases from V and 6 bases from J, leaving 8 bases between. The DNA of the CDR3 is TGTGCCAGCAGCTTAGTTATAGGCAATGAGCAGTTCTTC. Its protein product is CASSLVIGNEQFF.

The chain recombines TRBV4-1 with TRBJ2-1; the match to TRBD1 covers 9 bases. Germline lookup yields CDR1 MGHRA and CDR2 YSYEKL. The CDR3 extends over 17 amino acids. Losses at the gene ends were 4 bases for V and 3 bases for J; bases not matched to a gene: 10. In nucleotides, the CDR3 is TGCGCCAGCAGCCTACAGGGGGCGCCTAGCGTCTACAATGAGCAGTTCTTC. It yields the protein CASSLQGAPSVYNEQFF.

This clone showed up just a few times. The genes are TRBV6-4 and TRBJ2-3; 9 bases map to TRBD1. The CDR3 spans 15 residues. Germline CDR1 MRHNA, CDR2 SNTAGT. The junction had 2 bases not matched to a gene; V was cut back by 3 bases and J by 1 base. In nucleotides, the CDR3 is TGTGCCAGCAGTGAACAGGGGGCGGGCACAGATACGCAGTATTTT. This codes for CASSEQGAGTDTQYF.

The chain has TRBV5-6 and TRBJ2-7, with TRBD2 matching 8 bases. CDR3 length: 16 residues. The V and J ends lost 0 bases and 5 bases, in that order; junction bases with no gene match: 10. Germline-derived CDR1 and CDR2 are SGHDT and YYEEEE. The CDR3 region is CASSLGLWAGGHEQYF. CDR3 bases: TGTGCCAGCAGCTTGGGGCTTTGGGCGGGAGGCCACGAGCAGTACTTC.

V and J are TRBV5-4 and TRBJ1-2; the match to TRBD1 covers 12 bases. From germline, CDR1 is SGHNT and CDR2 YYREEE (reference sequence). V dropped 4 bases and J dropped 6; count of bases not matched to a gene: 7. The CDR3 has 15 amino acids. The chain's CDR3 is CASSTGTGGEDGYTF. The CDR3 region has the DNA TGTGCCAGCAGCACCGGGACAGGGGGCGAGGATGGCTACACCTTC.